What follows describes a single T cell receptor (beta chain). No antigen is known for it. The entry originates in a study of cytomegalovirus exposure and HLA in healthy donors. Overall study results and limits: Solely CMV serostatus was available to characterize immune exposure. Researchers catalogued around 150 TCR beta chains as cytomegalovirus-associated.

Vbeta (60) and Jbeta (13) primers were used in the PCR. Sequencing was performed with immunoSEQ multiplex PCR; in TCRdb, only in-frame clones are kept and a portion is missing. The table for this sample gives about 90,000 clones. The sequence derives from a woman aged 25 to 39 in good health and CMV-seronegative. Input material: PBMCs.

CDR3 sequence reads: CASSSKTESYGYTF. The CDR3 DNA is TGTGCCAGCAGCTCGAAGACAGAATCCTATGGCTACACCTTC. The chain joins TRBV5-4 to TRBJ1-2, with D maybe TRBD1 (5 bases). Between the trimmed V and J ends, which lost 3 bases and 4 bases, there was a span of 13 bases. The length of the CDR3 is 14 residues. Germline V CDR1 and CDR2: SGHNT, YYREEE (reference sequence).